These 9 T cell receptor beta chains were all obtained from the same sample, sequenced in a study of cytomegalovirus exposure and HLA in healthy donors. A multiplex PCR was run with 60 Vbeta primers and 13 Jbeta primers. Here immunoSEQ multiplex PCR was the method, and the copy in TCRdb shows in-frame clones only, minus some. In the table there are 100,000 or so clones, roughly four fifths of which are singletons. The sequenced material came from PBMCs. These receptors were obtained from a male donor in good health and CMV-seropositive.

The chain uses TRBV11-3 and TRBJ2-3; 7 bases are shared with TRBD1. From germline, CDR1 is SGHNT and CDR2 YENEEA. CDR3 length: 13 residues. Trimming at V came to 8 bases and at J to 3 bases, leaving 5 bases not matched to a gene. CDR3 in DNA: TGTGCCAGCCTAGACAGGGCTACAGATACGCAGTATTTT. The encoded protein is CASLDRATDTQYF.

J is TRBJ2-5 and V is TRBV19; D perhaps matches TRBD1 (6 bases). Germline V gives CDR1 LNHDA, CDR2 SQIVND (reference sequence). The CDR3 runs 15 residues. The V end was cut by 7 bases, the J end by 4 bases, with 19 bases between. The CDR3 sequence is CASKIGLQGTETQYF. The CDR3, as DNA: TGTGCCAGTAAAATCGGACTCCAGGGGACAGAGACCCAGTACTTC.

The chain employs TRBV12-5 and TRBJ2-2; no firm D call. The CDR3 has 11 residues. The V gene's germline CDR1 is LGHNT and CDR2 FRNRAP. V was cut by 5 bases and J by 15 bases, with 13 bases left in between. The CDR3 DNA is TGTGCTAGTGGTGAGATAGGCCGGGTGTTTTTT. As protein: CASGEIGRVFF. The full variable domain, in which reference TRBV12-5 and TRBJ2-2 provide the parts outside the CDR3, is DARVTQTPRHKVTEMGQEVTMRCQPILGHNTVFWYRQTMMQGLELLAYFRNRAPLDDSGMPKDRFSAEMPDATLATLKIQPSEPRDSAVYFCASGEIGRVFFGEGSRLTVL.

The chain couples TRBV6-1 to TRBJ2-7; 10 nucleotides line up with TRBD1. CDR3 length: 15 amino acids. After removal of 5 bases from V and 6 bases from J, the junction contained 10 bases not matched to a gene. Germline V CDR1 and CDR2: MNHNS, SASEGT. This CDR3 reads CASSKDRGRASEQYF. CDR3 bases: TGTGCCAGCAGTAAAGACAGGGGGCGAGCTTCCGAGCAGTACTTC.

The J gene is TRBJ1-2, the V gene TRBV2; TRBD1 aligns across 10 bases. Trimming at V came to 4 bases and at J to 8 bases, leaving 10 bases not matched to a gene. Germline loops: CDR1 SNHLY, CDR2 FYNNEI. The CDR3 is 15 amino acids. The CDR3 loop is CASSVTGGGLGGYTF. In DNA, the CDR3 is TGTGCCAGCAGTGTGACAGGGGGCGGCCTAGGAGGCTACACCTTC.

The chain joins TRBV5-4 to TRBJ2-7, with TRBD1 identical over 12 bases. Unmatched junction bases numbered 6, after V lost 4 bases and J lost 4 bases. Germline CDR1 and CDR2: SGHNT and YYREEE (reference sequence). The CDR3 runs to 15 residues. This CDR3 is CASSPGTGGPYEQYF. CDR3 nucleotide sequence: TGTGCCAGCAGCCCGGGGACAGGGGGCCCATACGAGCAGTACTTC.

The CDR3 spells CASTPSTAVRGYTF. The CDR3 nucleotides read TGTGCCAGCACCCCCTCCACTGCTGTGAGAGGCTACACCTTC. The J gene is TRBJ1-2, the V gene TRBV6-1; the D is unclear. V lost 7 bases, J lost 8 bases, and 20 bases lay in between. Germline V CDR1 and CDR2: MNHNS, SASEGT. The CDR3 sequence is 14 residues long.

The genes are TRBV5-4 and TRBJ2-5; possible D gene TRBD2, 7 bases. CDR3 length: 16 residues. Germline lookup yields CDR1 SGHNT and CDR2 YYREEE (reference sequence). Trimming took off 1 base at V and 0 bases at J, with 13 bases between the two ends. As DNA, the CDR3 is TGTGCCAGCAGCTTGCTTGCGGGGGCCGACCAAGAGACCCAGTACTTC. Its translation is CASSLLAGADQETQYF. Using reference TRBV5-4 and TRBJ2-5 for the parts outside the CDR3, the full variable domain is ETGVTQSPTHLIKTRGQQVTLRCSSQSGHNTVSWYQQALGQGPQFIFQYYREEENGRGNFPPRFSGLQFPNYSSELNVNALELDDSALYLCASSLLAGADQETQYFGPGTRLLVL.

This clone was seen a few times. The chain couples TRBV28 to TRBJ2-3, with D possibly matching TRBD1 (5 bases). The CDR3 loop spans 14 amino acids. Germline lookup yields CDR1 MDHEN and CDR2 SYDVKM. V lost 5 bases and J 4 bases, leaving 13 bases between the germline ends. CDR3 region: CASSTSQGSDTQYF. In nucleotides, the CDR3 is TGTGCCAGCAGTACCTCCCAGGGTTCAGATACGCAGTATTTT. The complete variable domain, with remaining parts taken from reference TRBV28 and TRBJ2-3, reads DVKVTQSSRYLVKRTGEKVFLECVQDMDHENMFWYRQDPGLGLRLIYFSYDVKMKEKGDIPEGYSVSREKKERFSLILESASTNQTSMYLCASSTSQGSDTQYFGPGTRLTVL.